These T cell receptor beta chains were read from a single sample in a study of patients and donors after allogeneic stem cell transplantation. TCRdb used MiXCR to reprocess the RT-PCR reads, holding one entry per CDR3 protein. The repertoire includes over 350,000 distinct CDR3 sequences, roughly 17% of them detected once, and around 7.9% sits in the top ten. Sample: blood, either unsorted or a sorted T cell fraction (not recorded which). These receptors all stem from a human donor who was either an allogeneic HSCT recipient or a stem cell or donor lymphocyte infusion donor (not recorded which). It is not recorded whose cells these are; they may come from a transplant donor. CDR3s include the opening cysteine and the closing phenylalanine or tryptophan. Each record gives: J gene, clone size, D gene, V gene, CDR3 protein, CDR3 DNA. D genes are given only for firm matches. Size values are once, few and many counts, or a class for expanded clones, and some rows have none.

TRBJ1-1,.,.,TRBV10-3,CAIRDRAPNTEAFF,TGTGCCATCAGAGACCGGGCCCCGAACACTGAGGCTTTCTTT
TRBJ2-7,many,.,TRBV18,CASSFSRGSYEQYF,TGTGCCAGCTCATTTTCCAGGGGCTCCTACGAGCAGTACTTC
TRBJ1-1,.,.,TRBV12-3/TRBV12-4,CASNDGGRMNTEAFF,TGTGCCAGCAATGACGGGGGACGGATGAACACTGAAGCTTTCTTT
TRBJ2-5,many,.,TRBV12-3/TRBV12-4,CASSPRETQYF,TGTGCCAGCAGCCCACGGGAGACCCAGTACTTC
TRBJ2-5,few,.,TRBV12-3/TRBV12-4,CASSLGLTKTQYF,TGTGCCAGCAGTTTAGGGCTGACGAAGACCCAGTACTTC
TRBJ1-5,.,TRBD1,TRBV3-1,CASSLDRGTQPQHF,TGTGCCAGCAGCCTGGACAGGGGCACACAGCCCCAGCATTTT
TRBJ2-1,few,.,TRBV20-1,CSARDSRAGKQFF,TGCAGTGCTAGAGATTCAAGGGCAGGAAAGCAGTTCTTC
TRBJ1-6,.,.,TRBV28,CASSFLQGYSPLYF,TGTGCCAGCAGTTTTCTGCAGGGATATTCACCCCTCTACTTT
TRBJ2-4,many,TRBD2,TRBV10-3,CAISEGTSGPRTKAKNIQYF,TGTGCCATCAGTGAAGGGACTAGCGGGCCACGCACAAAGGCCAAAAACATTCAGTACTTC
TRBJ2-1,many,.,TRBV5-1,CASSTGEAYNEQFF,TGCGCCAGCAGCACAGGGGAGGCCTACAATGAGCAGTTCTTC
TRBJ1-1,many,TRBD1,TRBV5-1,CASSVDRGNTEAFF,TGCGCCAGCAGCGTGGACAGGGGCAACACTGAAGCTTTCTTT
TRBJ1-5,.,.,TRBV11-2,CASSLKTAPTYRADQPQHF,TGTGCCAGCAGCTTAAAGACCGCCCCAACCTACCGGGCCGATCAGCCCCAGCATTTT
TRBJ1-2,many,.,TRBV6-1,CASSSRAGNYGYTF,TGTGCCAGCAGCTCTCGGGCGGGGAACTATGGCTACACCTTC
TRBJ2-7,.,.,TRBV4-3,CASSQELRYEQYF,TGCGCCAGCAGCCAAGAACTTCGGTACGAGCAGTACTTC
TRBJ2-1,.,TRBD2,TRBV5-1,CASSIGLAGGPGSYNEQFF,TGCGCCAGCAGCATCGGACTAGCGGGAGGGCCAGGGTCCTACAATGAGCAGTTCTTC
TRBJ2-3,few,.,TRBV20-1,CSARGGSGTDTQYF,TGCAGTGCTAGAGGGGGTAGCGGCACAGATACGCAGTATTTT
TRBJ1-3,many,.,TRBV6-1,CASSRGVSGNTIYF,TGTGCCAGCAGTCGAGGGGTATCTGGAAACACCATATATTTT
TRBJ2-5,few,.,TRBV10-3,CAISGGSRQQETQYF,TGTGCCATCAGTGGGGGTAGTAGGCAGCAAGAGACCCAGTACTTC
TRBJ2-7,.,.,TRBV12-3/TRBV12-4,CASTLGGLRNEQYF,TGTGCCAGCACCCTAGGAGGTCTTAGGAACGAGCAGTACTTC
TRBJ1-2,.,.,TRBV24-1,CTTSDSRRGYTF,TGTACCACCAGTGATTCGAGGAGGGGCTACACCTTC
TRBJ2-3,.,TRBD1,TRBV11-1,CASSSVGQGVFLDTQYF,TGTGCCAGCAGCTCGGTAGGACAGGGGGTCTTCCTAGATACGCAGTATTTT
TRBJ1-2,few,.,TRBV18,CASSPKGGDGGYGYTF,TGTGCCAGCTCACCCAAGGGGGGAGATGGAGGCTATGGCTACACCTTC
TRBJ2-2,many,TRBD2,TRBV7-7,CASSSRTSGVGELFF,TGTGCCAGCAGCTCCCGGACTAGCGGTGTCGGGGAGCTGTTTTTT
TRBJ2-3,few,.,TRBV9,CASSAPPRGTDTQYF,TGTGCCAGCAGCGCCCCTCCCAGGGGCACAGATACGCAGTATTTT
TRBJ1-1,few,.,TRBV14,CASSPLKGTEAFF,TGTGCCAGCAGCCCCTTAAAGGGCACTGAAGCTTTCTTT
TRBJ2-7,.,TRBD1,TRBV7-6,CASSPMTGKVYEQYF,TGTGCCAGCAGCCCGATGACAGGGAAGGTGTACGAGCAGTACTTC
TRBJ2-5,few,TRBD2,TRBV4-2,CASSQAGRGGLAVQETQYF,TGTGCCAGCAGCCAAGCCGGGCGGGGGGGCCTAGCCGTACAAGAGACCCAGTACTTC
TRBJ1-2,few,.,TRBV3-1,CASSRPGRIYGYTF,TGTGCCAGCAGCCGACCCGGACGAATCTATGGCTACACCTTC
TRBJ1-5,many,.,TRBV6-5,CASSYKLNQPQHF,TGTGCCAGCAGTTACAAACTAAATCAGCCCCAGCATTTT
TRBJ2-2,.,.,TRBV4-2,CASSHRYTGELFF,TGTGCCAGCAGCCATCGCTACACCGGGGAGCTGTTTTTT
TRBJ1-3,many,.,TRBV20-1,CSAILVSGNTIYF,TGCAGTGCCATCTTAGTCTCTGGAAACACCATATATTTT
TRBJ2-3,.,.,TRBV6-1,CASSPGTEFGDTQYF,TGTGCCAGCAGTCCCGGGACGGAGTTTGGAGATACGCAGTATTTT
TRBJ2-5,.,.,TRBV20-1,CSADHPGETQYF,TGCAGTGCGGATCATCCAGGAGAGACCCAGTACTTC
TRBJ2-2,few,.,TRBV6-1,CASSKDSGGTGELFF,TGTGCCAGCAGTAAAGATAGCGGAGGGACCGGGGAGCTGTTTTTT
TRBJ2-6,.,.,TRBV7-9,CASSLWKQDSGANVLTF,TGTGCCAGCAGCTTATGGAAACAAGACTCTGGGGCCAACGTCCTGACTTTC
TRBJ2-7,.,.,TRBV25-1,CASSEYIRNEQYF,TGTGCCAGCAGTGAATATATTCGGAACGAGCAGTACTTC
TRBJ2-1,many,TRBD2,TRBV6-5,CASSFQPGTRTYNEQFF,TGTGCCAGCAGTTTCCAACCGGGGACTAGGACCTACAATGAGCAGTTCTTC
TRBJ2-1,.,.,TRBV5-1,CASSPRSSYNEQFF,TGCGCCAGCAGCCCCCGGAGCTCCTACAATGAGCAGTTCTTC
TRBJ2-1,few,TRBD2,TRBV12-3/TRBV12-4,CASSFSGNYNEQFF,TGTGCCAGCAGCTTTAGCGGGAATTACAATGAGCAGTTCTTC
TRBJ1-3,.,.,TRBV5-5,CASSLGQLSGNTIYF,TGTGCCAGCAGCTTGGGGCAGCTCTCTGGAAACACCATATATTTT
TRBJ1-1,.,.,TRBV6-1,CASSGQSTTEAFF,TGTGCCAGCAGCGGACAGAGCACCACTGAAGCTTTCTTT